Following are 20 T cell receptor beta chains from one sample sequenced in a study of blood T cell repertoires in COVID-19. Sequenced by immunoSEQ multiplex PCR; TCRdb stores in-frame clones only, minus some. The sample gives 280,000 or so clones, approximately 83% of which show up once; under 2.5% is in the top ten. Specimen: PBMCs or T cells enriched from blood (not recorded which). The receptors originated from a man younger than 40 who had recovered from COVID-19.

This chain joins TRBV19 and TRBJ2-7, with 12 bases fitting TRBD1. CDR3 length equals 18 residues. Germline lookup yields CDR1 LNHDA and CDR2 SQIVND (reference sequence). V was pared by 4 bases and J by 3 bases, with 13 bases of the junction left unmatched. CDR3 DNA: TGTGCCAGTAGTAACCGAAAAGGGACAGGGGGCGGCAACTACGAGCAGTACTTC. This translates into CASSNRKGTGGGNYEQYF.

V and J are TRBV7-6 and TRBJ2-7; 10 nucleotides agree with TRBD2. The CDR3 extends over 15 amino acids. The junction had 2 bases not matched to a gene; V was cut back by 1 base and J by 2 bases. Germline CDR1 reads SGHVS; CDR2 reads FNYEAQ. In nucleotides, the CDR3 is TGTGCCAGCAGCTTAGAACTAGCGGGGACCTACGAGCAGTACTTC. Its translation is CASSLELAGTYEQYF. Looking up the rest from reference TRBV7-6 and TRBJ2-7 gives the full variable domain: GAGVSQSPRYKVTKRGQDVALRCDPISGHVSLYWYRQALGQGPEFLTYFNYEAQQDKSGLPNDRFSAERPEGSISTLTIQRTEQRDSAMYRCASSLELAGTYEQYFGPGTRLTVT.

CDR3 sequence: CAWVRDRYNSPLHF. As DNA, the CDR3 is TGTGCCTGGGTCCGGGACAGGTATAATTCACCCCTCCACTTT. V usage is TRBV30 and J usage is TRBJ1-6; 8 nucleotides match TRBD1. The CDR3 is 14 residues long. Germline V gene data show CDR1 as GTSNPN and CDR2 as SVGIG (reference sequence). V shed 5 bases, J shed 4 bases, and the junction held 4 bases outside the gene matches.

CDR3 bases: TGTGCCAGCAGTCCTCCCGGTAGCGGGGGCTCCTACGAGCAGTACTTC. It is translated as CASSPPGSGGSYEQYF. The chain employs TRBV28 and TRBJ2-7; 9 bases line up with TRBD2. Trimming at V came to 5 bases and at J to 0 bases, leaving 8 bases not matched to a gene. The CDR3 loop spans 16 amino acids. Per the germline V gene, CDR1 is MDHEN and CDR2 is SYDVKM. Full variable domain (remainder filled in from reference TRBV28 and TRBJ2-7): DVKVTQSSRYLVKRTGEKVFLECVQDMDHENMFWYRQDPGLGLRLIYFSYDVKMKEKGDIPEGYSVSREKKERFSLILESASTNQTSMYLCASSPPGSGGSYEQYFGPGTRLTVT.

V gene TRBV12-3 or TRBV12-4 combines with J gene TRBJ1-1, with a tentative D call TRBD1 (5 bases). V shed 2 bases and J shed 10 bases, with 11 bases lying between them. CDR3 length: 12 amino acids. The CDR3, as DNA: TGTGCCAGCAGTTTATCGGGGGGGGTAGCTTTCTTT. Amino acids: CASSLSGGVAFF.

This clone occurred a few times. The rearrangement links TRBV6-5 to TRBJ2-5; no definite D call. The CDR3 length is 12 residues. Germline CDR1 is MNHEY and CDR2 is SVGAGI. Trimming shortened V by 4 bases and J by 1 base, and 4 bases separated the two germline ends. Here the CDR3 reads CASSSVQETQYF. As DNA, the CDR3 is TGTGCCAGCAGTTCTGTCCAAGAGACCCAGTACTTC.

This sequence joins TRBV18 and TRBJ1-1; D call uncertain. V gave up 3 bases and J gave up 11 bases, with 16 bases separating them. The CDR3 totals 13 residues. CDR1 is KGHSH, CDR2 LQKENI, per germline. This CDR3 is CASSPSPSNGAFF. The CDR3 nucleotides are TGTGCCAGCTCACCTTCCCCATCTAACGGGGCTTTCTTT. Variable domain in full (rest from reference TRBV18 and TRBJ1-1): NAGVMQNPRHLVRRRGQEARLRCSPMKGHSHVYWYRQLPEEGLKFMVYLQKENIIDESGMPKERFSAEFPKEGPSILRIQQVVRGDSAAYFCASSPSPSNGAFFGQGTRLTVV.

V is TRBV7-9 and J is TRBJ2-7; TRBD2 might be the D (7 bases). Germline V lookup: CDR1 SEHNR, CDR2 FQNEAQ (reference sequence). This CDR3 has 15 residues. Trimming cost V 3 bases and J 3 bases, with 15 bases left between them. The DNA for the CDR3 is TGTGCCAGCAGCTTTTGGGAGGGGACATTCTACGAGCAGTACTTC. The encoded protein is CASSFWEGTFYEQYF.

V usage is TRBV19 and J usage is TRBJ2-7; 8 nucleotides line up with TRBD1. Germline V gene lookup returns CDR1 LNHDA and CDR2 SQIVND (reference sequence). V lost 5 bases and J lost 6; bases outside the gene matches: 3. This CDR3 is built from 12 residues. In nucleotides, the CDR3 is TGTGCCAGTAGTGACAGGGGTCTCGAGCAGTACTTC. It codes for CASSDRGLEQYF.

The V call is TRBV14, the J call TRBJ1-1, with D maybe TRBD1 (5 bases). CDR1 and CDR2 (germline): SGHDN, FVKESK. The CDR3 is 15 amino acids. V was shortened by 7 bases and J by 0 bases, with 15 bases between the two germline ends. The CDR3 here is CASTLGLVMNTEAFF. DNA for the CDR3: TGTGCCAGCACCTTGGGGCTTGTGATGAACACTGAAGCTTTCTTT.

The V gene is TRBV9, the J gene TRBJ1-2; D gene unclear. Germline CDR1 is SGDLS and CDR2 is YYNGEE. V shed 4 bases and J shed 7 bases, with 8 bases lying between them. The CDR3 runs 11 residues. The CDR3 bases are TGTGCCAGCAGCTATCGAGGTGGCTACACCTTC. Translating it yields CASSYRGGYTF.

Only a few counts were recorded for this clone. This chain links TRBV5-1 with TRBJ2-7; 9 bases are a match to TRBD1. Trimming cost V 4 bases and J 0 bases; bases outside gene matches: 8. This CDR3 has 16 amino acids. Germline CDR1 reads SGHRS; CDR2 reads YFSETQ. The CDR3 DNA reads TGCGCCAGCAGCAGGGGGGACAGGGTGAGCTCCTACGAGCAGTACTTC. This gives the protein CASSRGDRVSSYEQYF.

The chain uses TRBV7-3 and TRBJ2-7, with D possibly matching TRBD2 (5 bases). CDR3 size: 17 residues. Trimming stripped 4 bases from V and 3 bases from J, with 22 bases between. Germline-derived CDR1 and CDR2 are SGHTA and FQGTGA. Here the CDR3 DNA reads TGTGCCAGCAGCTCAAATGGACTCTCGACCATAGACTACGAGCAGTACTTC. Its translation is CASSSNGLSTIDYEQYF.

The chain has TRBV3-1 (or the pseudogene TRBV3-2) and TRBJ1-4; D is perhaps TRBD1 (5 bases). This CDR3 region has 14 residues. Germline V gives CDR1 LGHDT, CDR2 YNNKEL (reference sequence). Deletions cut 6 bases from V and 7 bases from J, with 15 bases between. CDR3 nucleotides: TGTGCCAGCAGTTCCCGGGGAGGGGCTGAAAAACTGTTTTTT. Its protein is CASSSRGGAEKLFF.

The V and J genes are TRBV5-6 and TRBJ1-2; weak D call: TRBD1 (5 bases). Germline CDR1 SGHDT, CDR2 YYEEEE. This CDR3 contains 13 residues. V was cut by 4 bases and J by 7 bases, with 14 bases left in between. CDR3 amino acids: CASSPPFGGGYTF. The CDR3 region has the DNA TGTGCCAGCAGCCCCCCTTTCGGGGGTGGCTACACCTTC.

In its sample, this clone was seen once. The genes are TRBV18 and TRBJ2-2; D uncertain. This CDR3 is 13 amino acids long. Trimming pared 3 bases from V and 10 bases from J, leaving 12 bases between. Germline CDR1 KGHSH, CDR2 LQKENI. The CDR3 loop is CASSPSSEAELFF. CDR3 coding DNA: TGTGCCAGCTCACCTTCGAGCGAGGCGGAGCTGTTTTTT.

The CDR3 region is CASSLAWDWGRGTQYF. DNA of the CDR3: TGCGCCAGCAGCTTGGCCTGGGACTGGGGGAGAGGGACGCAGTATTTT. The chain joins TRBV5-1 to TRBJ2-3, with D possibly being TRBD2 (6 bases). The V end was cut by 0 bases, the J end by 9 bases, with 20 bases between. The germline CDR1 and CDR2 sequences are SGHRS and YFSETQ. CDR3 length: 16 amino acids.

A few counts support this clone. This chain links TRBV7-8 with TRBJ2-5, with 10 bases aligning to TRBD2. CDR1 SGHVS and CDR2 FQNEAQ come from the germline V gene. This CDR3 spans 15 amino acids. V lost 3 bases to trimming and J lost 5 bases; unmatched junction nucleotides: 6. In DNA, the CDR3 is TGTGCCAGCAGCTTCTCTAGCGGGGGTTCGGAGACCCAGTACTTC. This codes for CASSFSSGGSETQYF.

The chain joins TRBV9 to TRBJ2-3; 11 positions match TRBD2. Germline V gene data show CDR1 as SGDLS and CDR2 as YYNGEE. The CDR3 loop spans 16 amino acids. With 4 bases clipped from V and 5 bases from J, the junction kept 9 bases outside the gene matches. The CDR3 DNA is TGTGCCAGCAGCACGCCGGGACTAGCGGTCAAAGATACGCAGTATTTT. Protein sequence: CASSTPGLAVKDTQYF.

The chain is built from TRBV9 and TRBJ1-3; TRBD1 is a possible D gene (5 bases). The CDR3 runs 16 residues. Germline V CDR1 and CDR2: SGDLS, YYNGEE. Trimming stripped 0 bases from V and 4 bases from J, with 14 bases between. The CDR3 loop reads CASSVDPGQGGNTIYF. The DNA of the CDR3 is TGTGCCAGCAGCGTAGATCCGGGTCAGGGAGGAAACACCATATATTTT.